One and the same sample provided the 2 T cell receptor beta chains below, sequenced in a study of early stage breast cancer tumors (TCRdb year 2017). The receptor library was made with the immunoSEQ multiplex PCR assay. TCRdb obtained this table from immuneACCESS and retained in-frame rearrangements with V and J assigned. These tables miss some clones; where compared with another copy, unresolved V genes account for less than half of the shortfall, and the remainder is unexplained. The sample table shows around 48,000 clones, and about 90% are seen once. Approximately 4.7% of the sample rests with the top ten. Material for sequencing was blood. The receptors derive from a person aged 65-85 years with breast cancer.

The chain joins TRBV7-9 to TRBJ1-1; 7 nucleotides match TRBD1. V trimming: 5 bases; J trimming: 5 bases; junction bases outside the gene matches: 8. The CDR3 covers 14 residues. CDR1 and CDR2 from the germline V gene are SEHNR and FQNEAQ (reference sequence). CDR3: CASSITGEETEAFF. The CDR3 DNA reads as TGTGCCAGCAGCATAACAGGGGAGGAGACTGAAGCTTTCTTT. The full variable domain, its missing parts supplied by reference TRBV7-9 and TRBJ1-1, is DTGVSQNPRHKITKRGQNVTFRCDPISEHNRLYWYRQTLGQGPEFLTYFQNEAQLEKSRLLSDRFSAERPKGSFSTLEIQRTEQGDSAMYLCASSITGEETEAFFGQGTRLTVV.

This clone occurred once. The J gene is TRBJ1-1, the V gene TRBV30; 10 bases line up with TRBD1. Germline trimming cut 2 bases from V and 1 base from J; bases unmatched to any gene: 7. Germline CDR1 GTSNPN, CDR2 SVGIG (reference sequence). This CDR3 contains 16 residues. CDR3 nucleotides: TGTGCCTGGAGTCCTCTGGGACAGGGGACGAACACTGAAGCTTTCTTT. It yields the protein CAWSPLGQGTNTEAFF. Looking up the rest from reference TRBV30 and TRBJ1-1 gives the full variable domain: SQTIHQWPATLVQPVGSPLSLECTVEGTSNPNLYWYRQAAGRGLQLLFYSVGIGQISSEVPQNLSASRPQDRQFILSSKKLLLSDSGFYLCAWSPLGQGTNTEAFFGQGTRLTVV.